The 6 T cell receptor beta chains below come from one sample, sequenced in a study. TRBV12-4/TRBJ1-2 clonotypes were amplified with adaptor-ligated barcode primers. Using its own MiXCR run on the multiplex PCR reads, TCRdb lists one record per CDR3 protein. The sample contains some 2,500 distinct CDR3 sequences, about 4.4% of which appear only once. The sequencing sample was made of naive CD4+ T cells sorted from blood. As to subset: naive CD4+ T cells, CD4+CD45RA+CD25-. The receptor set was obtained from a female donor with breast cancer.

Sample share makes this clonotype medium-sized. The chain recombines TRBV12-3 or TRBV12-4 with TRBJ1-2; weak D call: TRBD1 (5 bases). V was cut by 2 bases and J by 2 bases, with 12 bases left in between. This CDR3 region has 15 residues. The CDR3 reads CASSLQGISNYGYTF. CDR3 DNA: TGTGCCAGCAGTTTACAGGGAATATCAAACTATGGCTACACCTTC.

By share, this clonotype ranks as medium-sized. The V gene is TRBV12-5, the J gene TRBJ1-2; D is possibly TRBD1 (5 bases). Germline values: CDR1 LGHNT, CDR2 FRNRAP. The CDR3 is 13 residues long. The ends were cut back, 7 bases at V and 2 bases at J, with 11 bases in the middle. CDR3 sequence (DNA): TGTGCTAGTGCCTGGGACGGAAACTATGGCTACACCTTC. Protein sequence: CASAWDGNYGYTF.

Sample share makes this clonotype medium-sized (0.01 to 0.1%). The chain combines TRBV12-3 or TRBV12-4 with TRBJ1-2; TRBD1 agrees at 9 bases. The CDR3 loop spans 17 amino acids. Trimming took 3 bases from V and 3 from J; bases not matched to a gene: 11. This CDR3 reads CASSFGDRVRPDYGYTF. CDR3 nucleotide sequence: TGTGCCAGCAGTTTTGGGGACAGGGTTCGCCCTGACTATGGCTACACCTTC.

The sample holds many counts of this clonotype. V usage is TRBV12-3 or TRBV12-4 and J usage is TRBJ1-2; a possible D gene is TRBD1 (5 bases). The CDR3 consists of 12 residues. V lost 3 bases to trimming and J lost 8 bases, with 10 bases between them. CDR3 sequence: CASSFQGAGYTF. The CDR3 bases are TGTGCCAGCAGTTTTCAGGGTGCGGGCTACACCTTC.

This clonotype is medium-sized (0.01 to 0.1%) by share. The chain links TRBV12-3 or TRBV12-4 to TRBJ1-2; D is uncertain. The ends were cut back, 3 bases at V and 6 bases at J, with 5 bases in the middle. The CDR3 runs to 11 residues. In DNA form, the CDR3 reads TGTGCCAGCAGTTTTGGGGATGGCTACACCTTC. Protein product: CASSFGDGYTF.

This clonotype is medium-sized (0.01 to 0.1%). V and J are TRBV12-3 or TRBV12-4 and TRBJ1-2; tentatively, D is TRBD1 (6 bases). The CDR3 contains 12 residues. V dropped 6 bases and J dropped 2 bases, with 7 bases sitting between them. The CDR3 loop is CASRQGNYGYTF. CDR3 sequence (DNA): TGTGCCAGCAGACAGGGAAACTATGGCTACACCTTC.